This T cell receptor beta chain appears in the sequencing data of a study of cytomegalovirus exposure and HLA in healthy donors. This PCR relied on a set of 60 Vbeta primers and 13 Jbeta primers. The repertoire was sequenced with immunoSEQ multiplex PCR; TCRdb's copy has only in-frame clones and lacks some. This sample has roughly 190,000 clones; around 78% occur once, and the top ten carry roughly 13%. Study-wide results and caveats: Most TCRs appeared rarely, but some public TCRs recurred in many donors. After further analysis at a later stage, roughly 16,000 TCR beta sequences were associated with HLA alleles at 0.05 false discovery rate.

Nominally healthy donors provided the samples, though records likely missed some immune exposures. As for this clone: Its antigen is currently unknown.

This clonotype was obtained from a woman in her 30s in good health and CMV-seropositive. Sequenced input: PBMCs.

The CDR3 loop reads CASSPDRGIDNEQFF. The CDR3 DNA sequence: TGCGCCAGCAGCCCCGACAGGGGAATTGACAATGAGCAGTTCTTC. The chain recombines TRBV5-1 with TRBJ2-1, with 8 bases matching TRBD1. The length of the CDR3 is 15 residues. Unmatched junction bases numbered 8, after V lost 4 bases and J lost 5 bases. CDR1 is SGHRS, CDR2 YFSETQ, per germline.